This TCR beta chain came from a study of blood T cell repertoires in COVID-19. At the level of the study: From T cells, B-cell-depleted T cells, or PBMCs came the material, which was cDNA or gDNA.

This CDR3 region has 12 residues. CDR1 and CDR2 (germline): SQVTM, ANQGSEA. V was cut by 5 bases and J by 4 bases, with 9 bases left in between. The repertoire was sequenced with immunoSEQ multiplex PCR; TCRdb's copy has only in-frame clones and lacks some. The sample includes 100,000 to 120,000 clones, 88% of them seen just once. The chain couples TRBV29-1 to TRBJ2-1; maybe TRBD2 (5 bases). Sequencing input: peripheral blood. The sequence was collected from a human donor in a cohort sampled during active COVID-19. The CDR3 sequence is CSVPRTYNEQFF. DNA of the CDR3: TGCAGCGTTCCCCGGACTTACAATGAGCAGTTCTTC.